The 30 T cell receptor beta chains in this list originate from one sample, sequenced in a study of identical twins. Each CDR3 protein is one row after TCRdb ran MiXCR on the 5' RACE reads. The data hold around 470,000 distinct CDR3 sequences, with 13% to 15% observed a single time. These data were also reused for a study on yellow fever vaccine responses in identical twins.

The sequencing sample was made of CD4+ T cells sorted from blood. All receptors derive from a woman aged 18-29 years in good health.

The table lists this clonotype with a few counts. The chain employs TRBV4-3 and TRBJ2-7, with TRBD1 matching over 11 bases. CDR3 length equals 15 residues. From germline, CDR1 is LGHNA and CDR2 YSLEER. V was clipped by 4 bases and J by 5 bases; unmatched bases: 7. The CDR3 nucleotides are TGCGCCAGCAGCCGGGGACAGGGGGTATCTGACGAGCAGTACTTC. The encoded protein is CASSRGQGVSDEQYF.

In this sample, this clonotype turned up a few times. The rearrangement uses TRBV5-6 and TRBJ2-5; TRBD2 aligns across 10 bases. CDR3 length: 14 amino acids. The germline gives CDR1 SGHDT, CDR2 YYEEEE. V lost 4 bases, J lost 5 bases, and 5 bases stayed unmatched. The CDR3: CASSRIAGGETQYF. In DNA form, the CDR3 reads TGTGCCAGCAGCCGCATAGCGGGGGGCGAGACCCAGTACTTC.

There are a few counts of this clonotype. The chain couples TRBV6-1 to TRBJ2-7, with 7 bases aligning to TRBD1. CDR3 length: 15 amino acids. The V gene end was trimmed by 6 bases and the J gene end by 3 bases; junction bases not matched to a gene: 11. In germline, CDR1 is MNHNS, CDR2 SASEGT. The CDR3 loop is CASRGPGTANYEQYF. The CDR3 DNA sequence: TGTGCCAGCAGAGGCCCCGGGACAGCTAACTACGAGCAGTACTTC.

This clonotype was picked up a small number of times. CDR3 protein: CSARSLRGGGGDTQYF. CDR3 bases: TGCAGTGCTAGATCCCTAAGGGGCGGGGGTGGAGATACGCAGTATTTT. This sequence joins TRBV20-1 and TRBJ2-3; the match to TRBD2 covers 7 bases. Germline V lookup: CDR1 DFQATT, CDR2 SNEGSKA (reference sequence). The junction had 13 bases not matched to a gene; V was cut back by 2 bases and J by 5 bases. There are 16 residues in the CDR3.

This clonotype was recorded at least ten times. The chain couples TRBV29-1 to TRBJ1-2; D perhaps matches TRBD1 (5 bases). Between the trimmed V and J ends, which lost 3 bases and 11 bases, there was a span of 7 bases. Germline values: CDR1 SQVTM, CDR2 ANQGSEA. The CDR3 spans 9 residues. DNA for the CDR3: TGCAGCGTTGAGCCAGGGTACACCTTC. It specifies CSVEPGYTF.

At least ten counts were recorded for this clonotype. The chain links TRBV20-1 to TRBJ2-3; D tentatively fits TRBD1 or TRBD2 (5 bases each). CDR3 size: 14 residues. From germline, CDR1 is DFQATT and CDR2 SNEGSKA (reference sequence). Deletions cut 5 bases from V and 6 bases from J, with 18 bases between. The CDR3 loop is CSAPHGGRADTQYF. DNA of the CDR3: TGCAGTGCTCCCCATGGGGGTAGGGCGGATACGCAGTATTTT.

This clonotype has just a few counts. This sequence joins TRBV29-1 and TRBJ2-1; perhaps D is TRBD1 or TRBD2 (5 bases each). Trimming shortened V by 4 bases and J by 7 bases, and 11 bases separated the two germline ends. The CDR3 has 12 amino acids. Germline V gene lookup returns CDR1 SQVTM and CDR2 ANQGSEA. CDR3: CSVAWGMNEQFF. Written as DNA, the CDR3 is TGCAGCGTTGCCTGGGGGATGAATGAGCAGTTCTTC.

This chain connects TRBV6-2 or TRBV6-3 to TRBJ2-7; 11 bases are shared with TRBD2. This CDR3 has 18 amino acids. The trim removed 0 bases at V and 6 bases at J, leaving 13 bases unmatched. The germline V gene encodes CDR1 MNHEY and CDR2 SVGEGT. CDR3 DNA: TGTGCCAGCAGTTACTCGACCCTTTCACTAGCGGGAGTTCGCGAGCAGTACTTC. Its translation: CASSYSTLSLAGVREQYF.

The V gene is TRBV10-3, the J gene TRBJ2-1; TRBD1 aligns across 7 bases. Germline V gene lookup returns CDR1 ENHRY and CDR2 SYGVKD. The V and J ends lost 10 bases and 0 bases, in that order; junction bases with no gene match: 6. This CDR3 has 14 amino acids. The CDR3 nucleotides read TGTGCCACGAGACAGGGTCCCTCCTACAATGAGCAGTTCTTC. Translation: CATRQGPSYNEQFF.

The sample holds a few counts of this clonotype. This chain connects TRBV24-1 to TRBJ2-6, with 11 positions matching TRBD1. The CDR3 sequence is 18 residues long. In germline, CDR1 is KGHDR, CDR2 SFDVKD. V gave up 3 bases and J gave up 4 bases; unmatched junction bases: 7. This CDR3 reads CATSDPGTGGSGANVLTF. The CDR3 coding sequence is TGTGCCACCAGTGATCCCGGGACAGGGGGATCGGGGGCCAACGTCCTGACTTTC.

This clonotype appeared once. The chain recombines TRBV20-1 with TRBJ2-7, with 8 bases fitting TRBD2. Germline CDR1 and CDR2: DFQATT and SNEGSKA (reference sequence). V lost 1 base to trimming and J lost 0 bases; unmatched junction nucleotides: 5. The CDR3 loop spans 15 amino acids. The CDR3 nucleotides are TGCAGTGCTAGAGCTAGCGGGCTAAGCTCCTACGAGCAGTACTTC. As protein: CSARASGLSSYEQYF.

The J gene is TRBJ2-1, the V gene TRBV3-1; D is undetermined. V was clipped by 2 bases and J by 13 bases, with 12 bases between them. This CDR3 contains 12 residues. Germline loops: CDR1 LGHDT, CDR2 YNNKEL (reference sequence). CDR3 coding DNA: TGTGCCAGCAGCCAAAGTGACGCCGCCCAGTTCTTC. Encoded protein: CASSQSDAAQFF.

The CDR3 reads CASSLKLAGHPSPSSYEQYF. CDR3 nucleotide sequence: TGTGCCAGCAGCTTAAAACTAGCGGGACACCCCTCCCCAAGCTCCTACGAGCAGTACTTC. V gene TRBV11-1 combines with J gene TRBJ2-7, with 10 positions matching TRBD2. The CDR3 has 20 residues. CDR1 and CDR2 from the germline V gene are SGHAT and FQDESV (reference sequence). Unmatched junction bases numbered 16, after V lost 2 bases and J lost 0 bases.

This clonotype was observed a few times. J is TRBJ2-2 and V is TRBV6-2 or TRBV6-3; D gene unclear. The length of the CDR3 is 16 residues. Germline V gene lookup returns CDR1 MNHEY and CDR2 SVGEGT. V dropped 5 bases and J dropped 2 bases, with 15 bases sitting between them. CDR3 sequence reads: CASSPRPLGNTGELFF. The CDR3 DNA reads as TGTGCCAGCAGTCCTCGACCCCTAGGCAACACCGGGGAGCTGTTTTTT.

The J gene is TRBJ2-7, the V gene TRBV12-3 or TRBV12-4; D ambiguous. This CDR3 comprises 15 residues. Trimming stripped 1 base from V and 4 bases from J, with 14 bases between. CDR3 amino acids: CASSLGSTPFYEQYF. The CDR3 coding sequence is TGTGCCAGCAGTTTAGGTTCCACCCCCTTTTACGAGCAGTACTTC.

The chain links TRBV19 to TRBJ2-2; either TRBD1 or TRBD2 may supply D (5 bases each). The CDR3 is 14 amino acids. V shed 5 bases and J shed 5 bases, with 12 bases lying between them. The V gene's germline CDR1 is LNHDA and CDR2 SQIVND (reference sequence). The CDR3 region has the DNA TGTGCCAGTAGTGCCGGGGCCGTTACCGGGGAGCTGTTTTTT. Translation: CASSAGAVTGELFF.

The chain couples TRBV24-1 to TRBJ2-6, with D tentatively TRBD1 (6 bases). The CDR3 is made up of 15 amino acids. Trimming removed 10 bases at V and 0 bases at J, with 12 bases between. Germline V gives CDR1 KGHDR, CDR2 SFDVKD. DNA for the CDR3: TGTGCCACTATGGACAGTAGCTCTGGGGCCAACGTCCTGACTTTC. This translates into CATMDSSSGANVLTF.

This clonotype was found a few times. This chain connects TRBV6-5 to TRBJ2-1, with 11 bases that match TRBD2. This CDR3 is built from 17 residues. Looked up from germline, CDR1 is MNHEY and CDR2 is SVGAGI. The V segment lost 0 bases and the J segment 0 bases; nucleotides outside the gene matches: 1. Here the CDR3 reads CASSYSLAGGSYNEQFF. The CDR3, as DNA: TGTGCCAGCAGTTACTCCCTAGCGGGAGGCTCCTACAATGAGCAGTTCTTC.

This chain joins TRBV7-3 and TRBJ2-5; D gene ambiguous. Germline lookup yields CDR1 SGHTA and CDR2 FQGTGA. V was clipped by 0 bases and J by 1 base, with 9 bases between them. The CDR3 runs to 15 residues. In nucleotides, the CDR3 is TGTGCCAGCAGCTTAACGGGTCGTGGCCAAGAGACCCAGTACTTC. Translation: CASSLTGRGQETQYF.

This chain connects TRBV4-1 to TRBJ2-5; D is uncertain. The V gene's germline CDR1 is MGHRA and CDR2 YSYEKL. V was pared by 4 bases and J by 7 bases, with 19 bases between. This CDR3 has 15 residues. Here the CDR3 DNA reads TGCGCCAGCAGCCCGAGCGACGGTACGGTTCGGACCCAGTACTTC. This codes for CASSPSDGTVRTQYF.

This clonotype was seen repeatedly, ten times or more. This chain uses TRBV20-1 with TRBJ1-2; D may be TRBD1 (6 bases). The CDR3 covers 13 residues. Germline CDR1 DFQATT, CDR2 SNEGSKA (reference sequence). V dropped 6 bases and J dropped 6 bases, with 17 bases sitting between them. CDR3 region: CSARPGAGHGYTF. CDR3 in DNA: TGCAGTGCCCGGCCAGGGGCTGGCCATGGCTACACCTTC.

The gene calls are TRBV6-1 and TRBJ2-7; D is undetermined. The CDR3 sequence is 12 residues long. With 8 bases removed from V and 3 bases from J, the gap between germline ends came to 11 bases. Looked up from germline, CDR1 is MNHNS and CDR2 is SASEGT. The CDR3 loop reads CASSLRIYEQYF. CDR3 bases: TGTGCCAGCTCTCTGCGGATCTACGAGCAGTACTTC.

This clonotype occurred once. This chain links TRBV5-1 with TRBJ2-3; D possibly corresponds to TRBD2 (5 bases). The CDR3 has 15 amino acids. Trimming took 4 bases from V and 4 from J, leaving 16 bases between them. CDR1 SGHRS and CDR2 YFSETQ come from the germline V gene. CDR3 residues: CASSRTGEHADTQYF. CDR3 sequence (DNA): TGCGCCAGCAGCAGGACCGGGGAACACGCAGATACGCAGTATTTT.

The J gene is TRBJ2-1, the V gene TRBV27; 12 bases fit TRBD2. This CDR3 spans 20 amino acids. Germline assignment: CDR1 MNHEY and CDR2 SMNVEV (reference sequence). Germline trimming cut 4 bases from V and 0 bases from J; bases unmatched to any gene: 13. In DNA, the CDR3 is TGTGCCAGCAGTTATTTCAAGGGACTAGCGGGTTTCCGCTCCTACAATGAGCAGTTCTTC. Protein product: CASSYFKGLAGFRSYNEQFF.

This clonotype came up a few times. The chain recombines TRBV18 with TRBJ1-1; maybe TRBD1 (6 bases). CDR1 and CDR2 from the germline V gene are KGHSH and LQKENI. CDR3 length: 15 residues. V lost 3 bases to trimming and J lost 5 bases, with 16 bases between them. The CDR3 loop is CASSPRGGMGTEAFF. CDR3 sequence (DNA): TGTGCCAGCTCACCCCGTGGGGGCATGGGGACTGAAGCTTTCTTT.

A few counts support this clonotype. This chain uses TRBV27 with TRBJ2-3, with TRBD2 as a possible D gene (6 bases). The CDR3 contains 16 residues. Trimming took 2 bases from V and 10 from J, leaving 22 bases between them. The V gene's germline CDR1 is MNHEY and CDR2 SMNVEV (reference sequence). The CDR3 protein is CASSLKPLGVGTPQYF. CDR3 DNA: TGTGCCAGCAGTTTAAAACCCCTTGGCGTTGGGACTCCGCAGTATTTT.

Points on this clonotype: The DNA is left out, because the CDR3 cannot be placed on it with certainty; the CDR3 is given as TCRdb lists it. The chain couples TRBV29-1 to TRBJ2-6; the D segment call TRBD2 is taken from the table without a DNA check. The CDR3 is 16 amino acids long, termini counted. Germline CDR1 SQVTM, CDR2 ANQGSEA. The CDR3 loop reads CSVATGTDSGANVLTF.

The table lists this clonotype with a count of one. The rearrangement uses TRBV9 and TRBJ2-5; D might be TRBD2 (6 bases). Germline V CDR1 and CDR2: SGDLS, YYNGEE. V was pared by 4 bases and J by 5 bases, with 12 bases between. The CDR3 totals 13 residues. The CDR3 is CASSPRGFETQYF. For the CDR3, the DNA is TGTGCCAGCAGCCCCCGGGGGTTTGAGACCCAGTACTTC. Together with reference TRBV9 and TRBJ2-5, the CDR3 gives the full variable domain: DSGVTQTPKHLITATGQRVTLRCSPRSGDLSVYWYQQSLDQGLQFLIQYYNGEERAKGNILERFSAQQFPDLHSELNLSSLELGDSALYFCASSPRGFETQYFGPGTRLLVL.

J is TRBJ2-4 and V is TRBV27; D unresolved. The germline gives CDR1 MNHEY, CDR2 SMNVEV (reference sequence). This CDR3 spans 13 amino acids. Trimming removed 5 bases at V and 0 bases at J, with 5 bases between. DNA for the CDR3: TGTGCCAGCAGTCCGCCAGCCAAAAACATTCAGTACTTC. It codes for CASSPPAKNIQYF.

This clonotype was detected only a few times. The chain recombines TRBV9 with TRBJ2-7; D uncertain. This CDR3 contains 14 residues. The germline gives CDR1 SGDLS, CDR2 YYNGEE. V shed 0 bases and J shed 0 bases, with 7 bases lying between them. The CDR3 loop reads CASSVVGTSYEQYF. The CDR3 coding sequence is TGTGCCAGCAGCGTAGTGGGCACCTCCTACGAGCAGTACTTC.